The rows below give T cell receptor beta chains drawn from one sample of a study of T cell repertoires in cytomegalovirus infection. Each CDR3 protein gets one entry after TCRdb re-called the reads with MiXCR. Found here are some 320,000 distinct CDR3 sequences, over 7.5% of them singletons; the top ten hold approximately 4.7%. Sequencing used PBMCs. These TCRs come from a human donor in good health (CMV status not recorded). Some clones in this sample may be carry-over from other donors' samples. Each CDR3 is given with its conserved first and last residue.

v_gene | CDR3aa
TRBV7-2 | CASTTPRGGQGYGYTF
TRBV7-3 | CASSRDRTSTDTQYF
TRBV6-2/TRBV6-3 | CASSYYTSREQFF
TRBV5-1 | CASSGDRDRAYNEQFF
TRBV5-6 | CASSVPGTGGYNEQFF
TRBV6-6 | CASSYGGMSAIDSYNEQFF
TRBV7-2 | CASSLEGQGREQYF
TRBV7-2 | CASSLGEGRSYEQYF
TRBV7-2 | CASSSSDSYGYTF
TRBV20-1 | CSATRPGTNEKLFF
TRBV11-3 | CASSFHLGDKLLPPNSYEQYF
TRBV7-2 | CASSQGTVQPQHF
TRBV11-2 | CASSPWERETQYF
TRBV5-5 | CASSLGGRPRDTEAFF
TRBV9 | CASSVLGNEQFF
TRBV7-2 | CASSLVGSGAGDTQYF
TRBV7-9 | CASSQAGGRYEQYF
TRBV28 | CASSFMIGGQKNIQYF
TRBV7-2 | CASSPSPASSYEQYF
TRBV7-9 | CASSSISGELFF
TRBV12-3/TRBV12-4 | CASTRDRGNQPQHF
TRBV5-6 | CASNVPGQGSGGVETQYF
TRBV3-1 | CASSPRAGQGYYEQYF
TRBV11-2 | CASSLVRTVRLNTQYF
TRBV25-1 | CASSTDGGQAWETQYF
TRBV11-2 | CASSSGGRINTGELFF
TRBV12-3/TRBV12-4 | CASSLQGAHSNQPQHF
TRBV7-2 | CASSSPAAFF
TRBV7-2 | CASSLHRRNTEAFF
TRBV7-9 | CASSIPGQESHGYTF
TRBV20-1 | CSALRGLAGGTQYF
TRBV28 | CASRRGKSTDTQYF
TRBV7-2 | CASSSYRDTGELFF
TRBV7-9 | CASSPREGEFDTQYF
TRBV7-2 | CASSLGLSAALQETQYF
TRBV7-3 | CASSLIRGRFGTDTQYF
TRBV7-6 | CASSLGTTSGRAGELFF
TRBV7-4 | CASSPPLKEEQYF
TRBV14 | CASSLNSYVTDTQYF
TRBV5-5 | CASSLDPGRGYEQYF